The 17 T cell receptor beta chains listed next were all sequenced from one sample in a study of blood T cells in healthy people across ages. It was with a sample-barcoded 5' primer and a J-beta primer mix that a second PCR of about 6 to 12 cycles was run. TCRdb redid the calling of the 5' RACE reads with MiXCR, one entry per CDR3 protein. The sample records 900,000 to 950,000 distinct CDR3 sequences, 25% to 30% being singletons. These data were also reused for a study on T cells of mothers and their children.

The sequencing sample was made of blood. All receptors derive from a woman aged 35 to 49 in good health.

This clonotype showed up many times. The chain is built from TRBV29-1 and TRBJ2-1; D is perhaps TRBD1 (7 bases). V gave up 4 bases and J gave up 6 bases, with 19 bases separating them. Germline CDR1 SQVTM, CDR2 ANQGSEA. The CDR3 runs to 15 residues. In nucleotides, the CDR3 is TGCAGCGTTGGAGGAGGGACAGCCCACGGCAATGAGCAGTTCTTC. Translating gives CSVGGGTAHGNEQFF.

Worth noting for this clonotype: A much larger clonotype is one base distant, so this may be a read error. This rearrangement joins TRBV12-3 or TRBV12-4 to TRBJ2-3; the D call may be TRBD1 or TRBD2 (5 bases each). CDR3 size: 14 residues. The chain's CDR3 is CASNLVQGADTQYF. As DNA, the CDR3 is TGTGCCAGCAATTTAGTGCAGGGAGCAGATACGCAGTATTTT.

Concerning this clonotype itself: The germline gene is not matched at one end of the junction; a read error may be the cause. The chain uses TRBV7-7 and TRBJ2-1; tentative D call: TRBD2 (6 bases). Germline V gene lookup returns CDR1 SSHAT and CDR2 FNYEAQ (reference sequence). The CDR3 runs 13 residues. The CDR3 reads CASSTAQGGEQFF. CDR3 sequence (DNA): TGTGCTAGCAGCACGGCCCAGGGAGGAGAGCAGTTCTTC.

This clonotype has only a few counts. The rearrangement joins TRBV19 to TRBJ2-7, with 8 bases that match TRBD2. The germline V gene has CDR1 LNHDA and CDR2 SQIVND (reference sequence). The CDR3 is 14 residues long. The V gene end was trimmed by 7 bases and the J gene end by 5 bases; junction bases not matched to a gene: 10. The chain's CDR3 is CASNNGRGSDEQYF. The CDR3, as DNA: TGTGCCAGTAATAACGGGAGGGGGAGCGACGAGCAGTACTTC.

J is TRBJ2-3 and V is TRBV20-1; 8 bases match TRBD2. The ends lost 0 bases at V and 5 bases at J; junction bases unmatched: 10. Germline-derived CDR1 and CDR2 are DFQATT and SNEGSKA (reference sequence). This CDR3 has 16 residues. CDR3 sequence (DNA): TGCAGTGCTAGAGATGTCACCAGCGGGGGAGGAGATACGCAGTATTTT. Its protein product is CSARDVTSGGGDTQYF.

In regard to this clonotype: One end of the junction does not line up with germline, which may come from a read error. The chain links TRBV4-3 to TRBJ2-3; D remains ambiguous. The CDR3 loop spans 12 amino acids. Germline lookup yields CDR1 LGHNA and CDR2 YSLEER. The CDR3 loop reads CASSPTTDTQDF. For the CDR3, the DNA is TGCGCCAGCAGCCCCACCACAGATACGCAGGATTTT.

A word on this clonotype: A much bigger clone sits one base away, suggesting this may be a read error. The chain couples TRBV29-1 to TRBJ2-7; perhaps D is TRBD1 or TRBD2 (5 bases each). The CDR3 consists of 14 residues. Deletions cut 3 bases from V and 0 bases from J, with 12 bases between. CDR1 and CDR2 from the germline V gene are SQVTM and ANQGSEA. DNA of the CDR3: TGCAGCGTTGACAAGGCAGGGAGCTCCTACGAGCAGTACTTC. Amino acid sequence: CSVDKAGSSYEQYF.

A few counts support this clonotype. The CDR3 DNA follows: TGCGCCAGCAGCCAAGTCAGAGCGGACGATGGCTACACCTTC. It translates to CASSQVRADDGYTF. The rearrangement joins TRBV4-3 to TRBJ1-2; D unresolved. CDR1 is LGHNA, CDR2 YSLEER, per germline. The V end lost 1 base, the J end lost 6 bases, and 12 bases lay between the germline ends. This CDR3 comprises 14 residues.

This clonotype showed up just a few times. The V and J genes are TRBV4-3 and TRBJ2-3; 9 positions agree with TRBD1. The V and J ends lost 4 bases and 14 bases, in that order; junction bases with no gene match: 10. CDR3 length equals 13 residues. The germline V gene encodes CDR1 LGHNA and CDR2 YSLEER. The CDR3 sequence is CASSRERDRVAYF. CDR3 bases: TGCGCCAGCAGCCGCGAAAGGGACAGGGTGGCGTATTTT.

This clonotype was recorded at least ten times. The CDR3: CASGGYSYNEQFF. The CDR3 nucleotides read TGTGCCAGCGGGGGTTACTCCTACAATGAGCAGTTCTTC. The V call is TRBV9, the J call TRBJ2-1; TRBD1 or TRBD2 may be the D gene (5 bases each). The CDR3 runs to 13 residues. V lost 7 bases to trimming and J lost 0 bases, with 8 bases between them. CDR1 and CDR2 (germline): SGDLS, YYNGEE. The variable domain in full, with the rest retrieved from reference TRBV9 and TRBJ2-1, is DSGVTQTPKHLITATGQRVTLRCSPRSGDLSVYWYQQSLDQGLQFLIQYYNGEERAKGNILERFSAQQFPDLHSELNLSSLELGDSALYFCASGGYSYNEQFFGPGTRLTVL.

This clonotype showed up many times. The gene calls are TRBV6-6 and TRBJ2-1; possibly TRBD1 for D (6 bases). The CDR3 is made up of 15 amino acids. Germline V gives CDR1 MNHNY, CDR2 SVGAGI (reference sequence). V shed 11 bases and J shed 6 bases, with 23 bases lying between them. CDR3 residues: CAVWDPGVTGNEQFF. The CDR3 DNA follows: TGTGCCGTATGGGATCCAGGGGTAACGGGCAATGAGCAGTTCTTC.

The chain is built from TRBV28 and TRBJ2-7; 10 bases match TRBD2. Germline V gene data show CDR1 as MDHEN and CDR2 as SYDVKM. The CDR3 runs to 16 residues. The ends lost 5 bases at V and 7 bases at J; junction bases unmatched: 14. The CDR3 bases are TGTGCCAGCAGTGCTATCCTAGCGGGGGCCTCAGGGGAGCAGTACTTC. Encoded protein: CASSAILAGASGEQYF.

The sample holds many counts of this clonotype. The rearrangement links TRBV20-1 to TRBJ1-4; D possibly corresponds to TRBD1 (5 bases). V lost 1 base and J lost 0, with 18 bases in between. Germline V CDR1 and CDR2: DFQATT, SNEGSKA (reference sequence). CDR3 length: 18 amino acids. CDR3 loop: CSARGGRATLSTNEKLFF. CDR3 coding DNA: TGCAGTGCTAGAGGGGGGAGGGCAACTCTATCAACTAATGAAAAACTGTTTTTT.

In its sample, this clonotype was seen a few times. V and J are TRBV9 and TRBJ1-2; tentative D call: TRBD1 (6 bases). Between the trimmed V and J ends, which lost 3 bases and 3 bases, there was a span of 21 bases. Germline values: CDR1 SGDLS, CDR2 YYNGEE. This CDR3 contains 17 residues. CDR3 DNA: TGTGCCAGCAGCGCGACGATGGGAACCGGGACACACTATGGCTACACCTTC. It yields the protein CASSATMGTGTHYGYTF.

The table lists this clonotype with many counts. The CDR3 nucleotides are TGCGCCAGCAGCCAAGATTCGGACAGTGGTCACTACGAGCAGTACTTC. This sequence encodes CASSQDSDSGHYEQYF. This chain uses TRBV4-1 with TRBJ2-7; D is possibly TRBD1 (6 bases). Deletions cut 0 bases from V and 3 bases from J, with 15 bases between. Germline V gene data show CDR1 as MGHRA and CDR2 as YSYEKL. The CDR3 runs to 16 residues.

This sequence joins TRBV12-3 or TRBV12-4 and TRBJ2-6; D gene uncertain. This CDR3 contains 15 residues. V gave up 5 bases and J gave up 2 bases, with 10 bases separating them. CDR3 sequence (DNA): TGTGCCAGCAGTGGAAATTTCCCTGGGGCCAACGTCCTGACTTTC. Amino acid sequence: CASSGNFPGANVLTF.

The chain links TRBV15 to TRBJ1-5, with D hard to call. This CDR3 has 16 residues. Per the germline V gene, CDR1 is LNHNV and CDR2 is YYDKDF (reference sequence). Trimming stripped 0 bases from V and 7 bases from J, with 16 bases between. CDR3 protein: CATSRERSINGQPQHF. The DNA for the CDR3 is TGTGCCACCAGCAGAGAAAGGAGCATAAACGGCCAGCCCCAGCATTTT.